The subject of this entry is one TCR beta chain. A few counts support this clonotype. Its recognized antigen is unknown. Base qualities are missing; no much larger clone stands one base away. The sample originates from a study of CD8 T cells in ankylosing spondylitis (dated by TCRdb to 2015 to 2018). Background on the whole study: To find TCR variants linked to disease, the study profiled T cell receptor beta repertoires in ankylosing spondylitis patients and healthy donors. The whole study cohort included 108 healthy donors and 25 ankylosing spondylitis patients. Peripheral blood was sampled, and synovial fluid was also collected from ankylosing spondylitis patients.

Sequencing took place on an Illumina HiSeq 2500. Quantitative 5'-RACE with molecular barcodes was the method used to prepare the TCR beta libraries. Concerning the study's data processing: Disease-linked TCR variants were identified with a new computational method built on a probabilistic model of VDJ rearrangement. TCRdb trimmed the raw reads at Q25, called clones with MiXCR and kept productive beta chains. Rows with a matching CDR3 protein are joined into one entry that keeps the most common DNA and genes. The V and J calls follow TCRdb's processing rather than the paper's. The sample contains around 390,000 distinct CDR3 sequences, approximately 20% of them found a single time. In total, the top ten clones hold about a sixth of the sample. CDR1 and CDR2 were assigned from the germline V gene (reference sequence) as LGHDT and YNNKEL. V loses 1 base, J loses 6 bases, and the germline ends lie 7 bases apart. The CDR3 goes from the cysteine to the phenylalanine over 12 residues. Only the CDR3 portion is preserved as DNA: 36 bases, with reading frame beginning at the first base.

Beyond this particular receptor, the publication reports: A TCR beta motif made up of fewer than 10 highly homologous amino acid variants appeared to be characteristic of blood from ankylosing spondylitis patients. The disease-linked clones were reported to be significantly enriched in matched synovial fluid samples from ankylosing spondylitis patients. Some of the motif variants had been reported before in the synovial fluid and blood of reactive arthritis patients, a finding that suggests common disease-initiation mechanisms. The disease-linked clones showed a CD8+ phenotype and occurred at relatively low frequencies in peripheral blood.

Sequenced sample: blood, either unsorted or a sorted T cell fraction (not recorded which). The receptor comes from a male donor with ankylosing spondylitis. This receptor chain uses TRBV3-1 and TRBJ2-7, with no confident D gene call. The bases read TGTGCCAGCAGCCAAGTCAACGGCGAGCAGTACTTC. This codes for CASSQVNGEQYF.